This record concerns one TCR beta chain sequence. The data are from a study of OX40 agonist ivuxolimab in advanced cancers. Overall study: The study enrolled dose-escalation patients with hepatocellular carcinoma, melanoma, renal cell or head and neck cancer. At around 83% male, the cohort had a mean age of approximately 60 years, ranging from roughly 20 to 90. There were three patients with partial responses, one having hepatocellular carcinoma and two cutaneous melanoma.

The trim removed 7 bases at V and 4 bases at J, leaving 8 bases unmatched. Germline V CDR1 and CDR2: SNHLY, FYNNEI. The CDR3 is 14 amino acids. The repertoire was sequenced with immunoSEQ multiplex PCR; TCRdb's copy has only in-frame clones and lacks some. This sample yields around 140,000 clones, of which around nine tenths are seen a single time; approximately 1% belongs to the top ten. This receptor was obtained from an adult with an advanced solid tumor such as melanoma, head and neck, liver or kidney cancer. The sequencing here drew on CD4+ or CD8+ T cells sorted from blood, taken in a trial of the OX40 agonist ivuxolimab. The rearrangement joins TRBV2 to TRBJ1-1; 8 nucleotides agree with TRBD1. The CDR3 sequence: CASTRSTGGTEAFF. The DNA for the CDR3 is TGTGCCAGCACTCGAAGCACAGGGGGCACTGAAGCTTTCTTT.